This T cell receptor beta chain was found in a study of tumor-infiltrating lymphocytes in oesophageal squamous cell carcinoma. Germline CDR1 reads MNHNY; CDR2 reads SVGAGI (reference sequence). This CDR3 is 15 amino acids long. TCRdb called the PCR reads again in MiXCR, with one record for every CDR3 protein. This sample yields 16,000 or so distinct CDR3 sequences, of which 40% to 55% are seen a single time; around 40% belongs to the top ten. With regard to this clonotype: The junction departs from germline at one end; a sequencing error may be responsible.

The clonotype was recovered from a female donor with esophageal squamous cell carcinoma. The specimen sequenced was blood. The V gene is TRBV6-6, the J gene TRBJ2-4; 8 positions match TRBD2. The end of the DNA is better explained by TRBJ2-1, so the J call may be wrong. The CDR3 DNA is TGCGCCAGCAGCGTTCTAGCGGGCAGCTACAATGAGCAGTTCTTC. This translates into CASSVLAGSYNEQFF.